This TCR beta chain was profiled in a study of CD8+ T cells in alopecia areata. Across the study: Treated individuals took tofacitinib by mouth, 5 to 10 mg twice daily.

As to treatment: oral pan-JAK inhibitor, 5-10 mg twice daily. There are a few counts of this clone. In each case, RNA was isolated and then reverse transcribed into cDNA as the sequencing template. Method: immunoSEQ multiplex PCR; TCRdb's copy keeps in-frame clones and lacks some. This sample has about 64,000 clones, with around 42% found just once. V shed 5 bases, J shed 0 bases, and the junction held 4 bases outside the gene matches. This CDR3 comprises 15 residues. Per the germline V gene, CDR1 is SGHAT and CDR2 is FQNNGV. The sequences come from CD8+ T cells sorted from blood, collected around week 37, from a patient treated with tofacitinib. This TCR was sampled from a human donor with alopecia areata. The J gene is TRBJ1-1, the V gene TRBV11-2; 9 bases match TRBD1. CDR3 region: CASSAGQGMNTEAFF. CDR3 sequence (DNA): TGTGCCAGCAGCGCCGGACAGGGGATGAACACTGAAGCTTTCTTT.